This TCR beta chain derives from a study of CD8 T cell repertoires and HIV-1 epitope variants. Overall study: Tested: three Gag epitope families, Nef HW9 and YT9. Enriched T cells were co-cultured with equal autologous T cell-negative cells. 1M T cells were kept uncultured as a baseline.

Data came from immunoSEQ multiplex PCR; TCRdb stores just in-frame clones and leaves some out. The data contain under 100,000 clones, almost 75% of them seen just once; the ten biggest clones take up approximately 24%. This CDR3 contains 13 residues. With 5 bases removed from V and 2 bases from J, the gap between germline ends came to 9 bases. Germline V CDR1 and CDR2: MNHNY, SVGAGI (reference sequence). The sequenced sample was uncultured baseline CD8+ T cells from peripheral blood mononuclear cells (PBMCs). The chain uses TRBV6-6 and TRBJ1-2; no clear D gene. The clonotype originates from a male donor with HIV. The CDR3 here is CASSPSSNYGYTF. DNA of the CDR3: TGTGCCAGCAGTCCCAGTTCCAACTATGGCTACACCTTC.